Sequencing of this T cell receptor (beta chain) was carried out in a study of T cell responses to AZD1222 COVID-19 vaccine. The V gene lost 1 base and the J gene lost 7 bases, with 13 bases spanning the gap. Germline lookup yields CDR1 SGHTA and CDR2 FQGNSA. The CDR3 runs to 14 residues. Study-level results: Epitopes outside B.1.351 and B.1.1.7 mutated regions reportedly drew nearly half of spike TCRs.

A note on this clone: Its antigen is undetermined.

Profiling relied on immunoSEQ multiplex PCR, and the TCRdb table lists in-frame clones only, not all of them. Among around 80,000 clones listed, roughly 82% were seen once. V is TRBV7-2 and J is TRBJ2-5; D could derive from TRBD1 or TRBD2 (5 bases each). The sequencing here drew on peripheral blood, taken on day 0 of AZD1222 vaccination. This TCR was recovered from an adult in good health. CDR3 in DNA: TGTGCCAGCAGCTTAGTAACCCAGAGGGGGACCCAGTACTTC. Its protein is CASSLVTQRGTQYF.